This TCR beta chain was sequenced in a study of sequential checkpoint blockade in melanoma. Study at large: Arm A got nivolumab then ipilimumab; arm B the reverse, 1:1.

Regarding treatment: randomized to nivolumab then ipilimumab (arm A) or the reverse (arm B). The repertoire was sequenced with immunoSEQ multiplex PCR; TCRdb's copy has only in-frame clones and lacks some. Of 35,000 to 40,000 clones listed, roughly 90% are singletons. This material consisted of CD8+ T cells sorted from blood (inferred from file names), taken from a patient given nivolumab and ipilimumab in sequence. The TCR sequence derives from a human donor with melanoma.

The CDR3 DNA follows: TGTGCCGGGGGAGGCTCGGACAGGATTACAGATACGCAGTATTTT. Residues: CAGGGSDRITDTQYF. This sequence joins TRBV28 and TRBJ2-3; maybe TRBD1 (7 bases). Germline values: CDR1 MDHEN, CDR2 SYDVKM. Between the trimmed V and J ends, which lost 11 bases and 3 bases, there was a span of 21 bases. The length of the CDR3 is 15 residues.